One and the same sample provided the 14 T cell receptor beta chains below, sequenced in a study of cytotoxic CD8 clonotypes in ibrutinib-treated CLL. TCRdb's copy holds only in-frame clones and misses some; the assay was immunoSEQ multiplex PCR. The sample has 330,000 or so clones; under 70% are singletons. Sequenced material: PBMCs, taken after 36 months of ibrutinib treatment. Every receptor here comes from a human donor with chronic lymphocytic leukemia.

This rearrangement joins TRBV27 to TRBJ1-1; 9 bases are a match to TRBD1. V trimming: 5 bases; J trimming: 1 base; junction bases outside the gene matches: 5. The CDR3 runs to 15 residues. In germline, CDR1 is MNHEY, CDR2 SMNVEV (reference sequence). CDR3 sequence reads: CASSITTGGNTEAFF. The CDR3 DNA reads as TGTGCCAGCAGTATCACGACAGGGGGGAACACTGAAGCTTTCTTT.

The chain has TRBV7-2 and TRBJ2-7, with D possibly being TRBD2 (5 bases). Trimming shortened V by 1 base and J by 0 bases, and 7 bases separated the two germline ends. The CDR3 contains 14 residues. Germline V gives CDR1 SGHTA, CDR2 FQGNSA. CDR3 bases: TGTGCCAGCAGCTTAGAAGAGGGCTCCTACGAGCAGTACTTC. Translation: CASSLEEGSYEQYF.

The chain uses TRBV6-5 and TRBJ2-3; the D gene is possibly TRBD1 (5 bases). CDR3 size: 14 residues. V lost 6 bases and J lost 2, with 12 bases in between. Looked up from germline, CDR1 is MNHEY and CDR2 is SVGAGI. The DNA of the CDR3 is TGTGCCAGCAGCCGTGACAGATACACAGATACGCAGTATTTT. Translation gives CASSRDRYTDTQYF.

This clone appeared a few times. The chain joins TRBV10-3 to TRBJ1-5; 8 bases align to TRBD1. The CDR3 is 15 residues long. Germline assignment: CDR1 ENHRY and CDR2 SYGVKD. J lost 7 bases, V lost 6 bases, and 11 bases had no gene match. CDR3 DNA: TGTGCCATCAGCCGGGACCAGGGGGCGGGCCAGCCCCAGCATTTT. Its protein is CAISRDQGAGQPQHF.

This clone has a handful of counts. The rearrangement links TRBV19 to TRBJ2-5; 8 bases fit TRBD2. Losses at the gene ends were 1 base for V and 1 base for J; bases not matched to a gene: 5. This CDR3 has 16 residues. The V gene's germline CDR1 is LNHDA and CDR2 SQIVND (reference sequence). CDR3 sequence reads: CASSIGLALAQETQYF. The CDR3 DNA is TGTGCCAGTAGTATAGGACTAGCGCTCGCCCAAGAGACCCAGTACTTC.

The genes are TRBV18 and TRBJ2-5, with 11 positions matching TRBD2. The CDR3 consists of 17 residues. With V trimmed by 3 bases and J by 7 bases, 13 bases remained unmatched. Germline V gene lookup returns CDR1 KGHSH and CDR2 LQKENI. The CDR3 coding sequence is TGTGCCAGCTCACCTTCCACTAGCGGGGGAACCTCTCGGACCCAGTACTTC. Protein sequence: CASSPSTSGGTSRTQYF.

This clone came up a few times. The chain is built from TRBV9 and TRBJ2-7; the match to TRBD2 covers 7 bases. CDR3 length equals 15 residues. The germline V gene has CDR1 SGDLS and CDR2 YYNGEE. V was pared by 0 bases and J by 3 bases, with 6 bases of the junction left unmatched. CDR3 coding DNA: TGTGCCAGCAGCGTAGATTTAGGGGAGGGCTACGAGCAGTACTTC. Encoded protein: CASSVDLGEGYEQYF.

The V and J genes are TRBV10-1 and TRBJ2-7, with D tentatively TRBD2 (5 bases). The germline V gene has CDR1 WNHNN and CDR2 SYGVQD (reference sequence). The length of the CDR3 is 14 residues. V lost 2 bases to trimming and J lost 0 bases, with 8 bases between them. The CDR3 nucleotides read TGCGCCAGCAGTGAGCTCCGGGACTCCTACGAGCAGTACTTC. Protein: CASSELRDSYEQYF.

This clone occurred once. This chain joins TRBV6-5 and TRBJ2-3; 7 bases match TRBD2. The CDR3 consists of 15 residues. Germline V gene sequence: CDR1 MNHEY, CDR2 SVGAGI. V lost 6 bases and J lost 0; bases outside the gene matches: 6. CDR3 region: CASSPSGTSTDTQYF. The CDR3 coding sequence is TGTGCCAGCAGCCCAAGCGGGACCAGCACAGATACGCAGTATTTT.

V gene TRBV5-6 combines with J gene TRBJ1-6; D remains unclear. CDR3 length: 12 amino acids. Trimming left V 4 bases short and J 12 bases short, with 11 bases between. Looked up from germline, CDR1 is SGHDT and CDR2 is YYEEEE. The CDR3: CASSSLIQPLHF. CDR3 bases: TGTGCCAGCAGCAGCCTTATTCAACCCCTCCACTTT.

This clone was detected many times. This chain's CDR3 is CASSFAMNTEAFF. The CDR3 DNA reads as TGTGCCAGCAGCTTTGCCATGAACACTGAAGCTTTCTTT. V gene TRBV7-9 combines with J gene TRBJ1-1, with D uncertain. Deletions cut 3 bases from V and 0 bases from J, with 5 bases between. Germline V CDR1 and CDR2: SEHNR, FQNEAQ (reference sequence). CDR3 length equals 13 residues.

The chain carries TRBV11-2 and TRBJ1-1, with D perhaps TRBD1 (5 bases). The V end lost 1 base, the J end lost 2 bases, and 14 bases lay between the germline ends. Germline loops: CDR1 SGHAT, CDR2 FQNNGV. The CDR3 loop spans 16 amino acids. CDR3 bases: TGTGCCAGCAGCTTAGGGACAACGAAGAGTAACACTGAAGCTTTCTTT. Residues: CASSLGTTKSNTEAFF.

This clone was counted between two and nine times. V and J are TRBV5-4 and TRBJ2-2, with D hard to call. The length of the CDR3 is 12 residues. The V and J ends lost 0 bases and 9 bases respectively, with 6 bases between them. Germline lookup yields CDR1 SGHNT and CDR2 YYREEE (reference sequence). CDR3 sequence: CASSLDSWELFF. In nucleotides, the CDR3 is TGTGCCAGCAGCTTGGATAGTTGGGAGCTGTTTTTT.

The chain joins TRBV4-1 to TRBJ2-7, with D perhaps given as TRBD1 or TRBD2 (5 bases each). The germline V and J ends were trimmed by 2 bases and 7 bases, with 15 bases remaining between them. The CDR3 is 14 residues long. From germline, CDR1 is MGHRA and CDR2 YSYEKL. The CDR3 region is CASSQRTGTREQYF. CDR3 nucleotides: TGCGCCAGCAGCCAACGCACCGGGACGAGGGAGCAGTACTTC.